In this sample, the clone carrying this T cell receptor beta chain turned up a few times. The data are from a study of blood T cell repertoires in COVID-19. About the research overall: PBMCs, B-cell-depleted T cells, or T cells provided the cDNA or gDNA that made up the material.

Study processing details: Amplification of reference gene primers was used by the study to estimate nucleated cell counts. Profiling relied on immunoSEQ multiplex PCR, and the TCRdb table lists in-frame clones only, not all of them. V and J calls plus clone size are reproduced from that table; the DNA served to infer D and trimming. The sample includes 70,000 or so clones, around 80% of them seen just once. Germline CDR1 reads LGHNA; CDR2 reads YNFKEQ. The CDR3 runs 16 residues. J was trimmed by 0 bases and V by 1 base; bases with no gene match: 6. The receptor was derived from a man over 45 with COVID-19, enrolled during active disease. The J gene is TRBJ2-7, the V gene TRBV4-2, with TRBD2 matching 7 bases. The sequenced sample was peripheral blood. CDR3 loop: CASSQGRGGSSYEQYF. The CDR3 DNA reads TGTGCCAGCAGCCAAGGTCGCGGGGGTAGCTCCTACGAGCAGTACTTC.